One sample yielded the 9 T cell receptor beta chains listed below, sequenced in a study of Graves' ophthalmopathy and Graves' hyperthyroidism. For repertoire sequencing, the TCR beta CDR3 regions were amplified from RNA transcripts. First-round RT-PCR with HTBI primers preceded a second-round multiplex PCR. TCRdb redid the calling of the multiplex PCR reads with MiXCR, one entry per CDR3 protein. Of around 1,200,000 distinct CDR3 sequences detected, about two fifths appear once; the ten largest clones hold around 10%. Material: peripheral blood or thyroid tissue (not recorded which). The source is an adult man with Graves' hyperthyroidism.

This clonotype was observed at least ten times. The V call is TRBV29-1, the J call TRBJ1-5; weak D call: TRBD1 (5 bases). CDR1 is SQVTM, CDR2 ANQGSEA, per germline. Trimming took 4 bases from V and 2 from J, leaving 9 bases between them. CDR3 size: 13 residues. In DNA form, the CDR3 reads TGCAGCGTTGGACAGAAAGGCAATCAGCCCCAGCATTTT. Protein: CSVGQKGNQPQHF.

This chain uses TRBV6-4 with TRBJ2-7; D remains ambiguous. V was trimmed by 5 bases and J by 5 bases, leaving 7 bases between them. CDR1 and CDR2 from the germline V gene are MRHNA and SNTAGT. The CDR3 consists of 11 residues. CDR3 coding DNA: TGTGCCAGCAGTCCTTACCACGAGCAGTACTTC. Encoded protein: CASSPYHEQYF.

A remark on this clonotype: One end of the junction is discordant with germline, which a read error may explain. The genes are TRBV9 and TRBJ2-7, with D possibly being TRBD1 (6 bases). Germline assignment: CDR1 SGDLS and CDR2 YYNGEE. CDR3 size: 14 residues. The DNA for the CDR3 is TGTGCCAGCAGCGTAGCAGGGGCCGCCGGGGAGCTGTACTTC. Amino acids: CASSVAGAAGELYF. Based on the CDR3 plus reference TRBV9 and TRBJ2-7, the full variable domain is DSGVTQTPKHLITATGQRVTLRCSPRSGDLSVYWYQQSLDQGLQFLIQYYNGEERAKGNILERFSAQQFPDLHSELNLSSLELGDSALYFCASSVAGAAGELYFGPGTRLTVT.

This clonotype has just a few counts. A much larger clone lies a single base off, so this may be a read error. The V gene is TRBV5-1, the J gene TRBJ1-2, with TRBD1 matching over 7 bases. Germline-derived CDR1 and CDR2 are SGHRS and YFSETQ. The CDR3 is 14 amino acids. Trimming took 4 bases from V and 4 from J; bases not matched to a gene: 7. The DNA of the CDR3 is TGCGCCAGCAGCCCGGGACAGCTCCCCTATGGCTACACCTTC. Translated, it gives CASSPGQLPYGYTF.

Only a few counts were recorded for this clonotype. CDR3 amino acids: CSARPPASNEKLFF. The CDR3 DNA follows: TGCAGTGCCAGACCCCCAGCCTCTAATGAAAAACTGTTTTTT. V is TRBV20-1 and J is TRBJ1-4, with unresolved D. The CDR3 totals 14 residues. The germline V gene has CDR1 DFQATT and CDR2 SNEGSKA (reference sequence). V lost 6 bases, J lost 3 bases, and 14 bases lay in between.

This clonotype was seen at least ten times. The genes are TRBV24-1 and TRBJ1-5; perhaps TRBD1 as D (6 bases). Trimming took 7 bases from V and 1 from J, leaving 10 bases between them. This CDR3 contains 14 residues. Germline V gene data show CDR1 as KGHDR and CDR2 as SFDVKD. CDR3 sequence (DNA): TGTGCCACCAGCCAGGGGCCCAGCAATCAGCCCCAGCATTTT. Translation: CATSQGPSNQPQHF.

There are a few counts of this clonotype. This chain connects TRBV7-2 to TRBJ2-3, with D uncertain. The CDR3 length is 14 residues. Germline V gives CDR1 SGHTA, CDR2 FQGNSA. Trimming removed 2 bases from V and 6 bases from J, with 12 bases in between. Here the CDR3 DNA reads TGTGCCAGCAGCTTAATTCGGAGTGGCGATACGCAGTATTTT. Amino acids: CASSLIRSGDTQYF.

This clonotype was detected only a few times. The chain couples TRBV6-2 or TRBV6-3 to TRBJ1-5; 9 bases match TRBD1. The CDR3 length is 16 residues. V gave up 5 bases and J gave up 4 bases; unmatched junction bases: 9. Germline CDR1 MNHEY, CDR2 SVGEGT. CDR3 loop: CASSTSRQGGNQPQHF. Here the CDR3 DNA reads TGTGCCAGCAGTACCTCCAGACAGGGGGGGAATCAGCCCCAGCATTTT.

This clonotype was observed many times. CDR3 nucleotides: TGTGCCAGCAGCGGATCAGGGGGGACTAACAATCAGCCCCAGCATTTT. It yields the protein CASSGSGGTNNQPQHF. The genes are TRBV7-2 and TRBJ1-5; 7 nucleotides align to TRBD1. The V and J ends lost 5 bases and 3 bases, in that order; junction bases with no gene match: 10. Germline lookup yields CDR1 SGHTA and CDR2 FQGNSA. The CDR3 length is 16 residues.